The present entry profiles one T cell receptor beta chain with its context. The data derive from a study of cytomegalovirus exposure and HLA in healthy donors. This PCR relied on a set of 60 Vbeta primers and 13 Jbeta primers. Assay used: immunoSEQ multiplex PCR; TCRdb lists only in-frame clones, some missing. The repertoire holds 100,000 to 150,000 clones, with 80% as singletons. This sequence was found in a woman aged 40-49 years in good health and CMV-seronegative. The specimen sequenced was PBMCs.

In nucleotides, the CDR3 is TGTGCCAGCTCACACCCAAGCCAAAGCTCCTACGAGCAGTACTTC. Translation: CASSHPSQSSYEQYF. The chain uses TRBV18 and TRBJ2-7, with unresolved D. V gave up 4 bases and J gave up 0 bases, with 13 bases separating them. CDR3 length: 15 residues. The germline CDR1 and CDR2 sequences are KGHSH and LQKENI.